This is a list of T cell receptor beta chains from one sample in a study of OX40 agonist ivuxolimab in advanced cancers. Assay: immunoSEQ multiplex PCR; the TCRdb copy retains only in-frame clones and omits some. This table holds thousands of clones, 71% found once. Sample: CD4+ or CD8+ T cells sorted from blood, taken in a trial of the OX40 agonist ivuxolimab. The receptor set was obtained from an adult with an advanced solid tumor such as melanoma, head and neck, liver or kidney cancer. CDR3s include the opening cysteine and the closing phenylalanine or tryptophan. The D gene is left open where the match is weak. A clone size is listed for some rows: how often the clone was seen (once, few, many), or a class if it is expanded.

clone_size j_call d_call v_call cdr3_nt cdr3_aa
medium-sized TRBJ2-7 . TRBV9 TGTGCCAGCAGCGTTAACCGGGACGGGAGCTCCTACGAGCAGTACTTC CASSVNRDGSSYEQYF
once TRBJ2-7 TRBD1 TRBV7-9 TGTGCCAGCAGCAGTCAATTTCGGGACAGGATTTACGAGCAGTACTTC CASSSQFRDRIYEQYF
few TRBJ2-1 TRBD1 TRBV6-5 TGTGCCAGCAGTCAGGGGGTGGACTACAATGAGCAGTTCTTC CASSQGVDYNEQFF
. TRBJ1-4 TRBD1 TRBV27 TGTGCCAGCAGCCAGGGGACAGGGGTGGAAAAACTGTTTTTT CASSQGTGVEKLFF
. TRBJ1-5 . TRBV9 TGTGCCAGCAGCTCTGGGCGCAATCAGCCCCAGCATTTT CASSSGRNQPQHF
. TRBJ2-1 . TRBV30 TGTGCCTGGAGTGTTATAGGAGCCTCCAATGAGCAGTTCTTC CAWSVIGASNEQFF
many TRBJ1-1 . TRBV5-6 TGTGCCAGCAGCCGGGCAGGGTTGGCTTTCTTT CASSRAGLAFF
once TRBJ2-1 . TRBV27 TGTGCCAGCAGTCACGACTATGCCGGCCTTCTTGAGCAGTTCTTC CASSHDYAGLLEQFF
few TRBJ1-1 . TRBV7-9 TGTGCCAGCAGCTTAGTCGGGGGGGTGGACACTGAAGCTTTCTTT CASSLVGGVDTEAFF
. TRBJ2-1 . TRBV7-9 TGTGCCAGCAGCCCCAGTCCCAATGAGCAGTTCTTC CASSPSPNEQFF
. TRBJ1-1 TRBD1 TRBV10-2 TGCGCCAGCAGTAGGGGGACAGGGAACACTGAAGCTTTCTTT CASSRGTGNTEAFF
. TRBJ2-5 . TRBV7-2 TGTGCCAGCAGCCCACCTGGACGGAACTTCCAAGAGACCCAGTACTTC CASSPPGRNFQETQYF
once TRBJ2-7 TRBD2 TRBV5-6 TGTGCCAGCAGTTCCGGGACTAGCGGGGACGAGCAGTACTTC CASSSGTSGDEQYF
. TRBJ1-2 . TRBV5-4 TGTGCCAGCAGCCTGGGCCAATATGGCTACACCTTC CASSLGQYGYTF
. TRBJ1-1 . TRBV7-3 TGTGCCAGCAGCTTAAGTGCGAACACTGAAGCTTTCTTT CASSLSANTEAFF
once TRBJ2-2 . TRBV10-2 TGCGCCAGCAGTGAGTCTAGCACGCACACCGGGGAGCCGTTTTTT CASSESSTHTGEPFF
. TRBJ2-1 . TRBV11-2 TGTGCCAGCAGCCCCGATTTGGGTTTCCAGTTCTTC CASSPDLGFQFF